This passage covers 25 T cell receptor beta chains from one sample sequenced in a study of cytomegalovirus exposure and HLA in healthy donors. The primer mix had 60 Vbeta and 13 Jbeta primers. TCRdb keeps only in-frame clones here, not all; method: immunoSEQ multiplex PCR. Recorded for this sample: over 100,000 clones. The sequencing input was PBMCs. These receptors were obtained from a woman in her thirties or forties in good health and CMV-seropositive.

The chain carries TRBV5-6 and TRBJ2-7, with 9 positions matching TRBD2. CDR3 length: 15 amino acids. After removal of 1 base from V and 5 bases from J, the junction contained 7 bases not matched to a gene. The germline V gene encodes CDR1 SGHDT and CDR2 YYEEEE. The CDR3 protein is CASSLLRTSANEQYF. The CDR3 DNA follows: TGTGCCAGCAGCTTGTTAAGGACTAGCGCGAACGAGCAGTACTTC.

This chain links TRBV15 with TRBJ2-7; D may be TRBD1 (5 bases). Germline assignment: CDR1 LNHNV and CDR2 YYDKDF (reference sequence). The CDR3 is made up of 13 amino acids. The V gene lost 5 bases and the J gene lost 3 bases, with 11 bases spanning the gap. The CDR3: CATSRRQIYEQYF. The CDR3 region has the DNA TGTGCCACCAGCCGAAGACAGATCTACGAGCAGTACTTC.

The rearrangement uses TRBV29-1 and TRBJ2-1; D possibly corresponds to TRBD2 (5 bases). V was clipped by 3 bases and J by 0 bases, with 9 bases between them. Per the germline V gene, CDR1 is SQVTM and CDR2 is ANQGSEA. The CDR3 contains 14 residues. CDR3 nucleotides: TGCAGCGTTGACTCGGGGAGCTCCTACAATGAGCAGTTCTTC. Its protein is CSVDSGSSYNEQFF.

V usage is TRBV4-3 and J usage is TRBJ2-3, with D perhaps matching TRBD1 (6 bases). Deletions cut 2 bases from V and 3 bases from J, with 18 bases between. CDR1 is LGHNA and CDR2 is YSLEER in the germline V gene. The CDR3 is 17 amino acids. In DNA form, the CDR3 reads TGCGCCAGCAGCCAATCCCGGGCACAGGGACGAACAGATACGCAGTATTTT. Residues: CASSQSRAQGRTDTQYF.

This chain links TRBV18 with TRBJ2-7; D is possibly TRBD1 (5 bases). The CDR3 contains 14 residues. Germline CDR1 and CDR2: KGHSH and LQKENI. The germline V and J ends were trimmed by 6 bases and 2 bases, with 14 bases remaining between them. CDR3 nucleotide sequence: TGTGCCAGCTCGCCTCAGGGAAGCCCCTACGAGCAGTACTTC. This translates into CASSPQGSPYEQYF.

The V gene is TRBV18, the J gene TRBJ2-5; weak D call: TRBD2 (5 bases). The CDR3 has 14 amino acids. CDR1 is KGHSH and CDR2 is LQKENI in the germline V gene. V was clipped by 3 bases and J by 5 bases, with 13 bases between them. The CDR3 protein is CASSPTGLGETQYF. For the CDR3, the DNA is TGTGCCAGCTCACCCACTGGACTGGGGGAGACCCAGTACTTC.

This chain joins TRBV27 and TRBJ1-1; D gene uncertain. The CDR3 has 14 amino acids. Per germline, CDR1 MNHEY and CDR2 SMNVEV (reference sequence). Trimming took off 3 bases at V and 5 bases at J, with 13 bases between the two ends. The CDR3 nucleotides are TGTGCCAGCAGTTTCGCGGGGTTGCGGACTGAAGCTTTCTTT. Translated, it gives CASSFAGLRTEAFF.

The chain joins TRBV6-5 to TRBJ2-1; 7 nucleotides align to TRBD2. The CDR3 has 15 amino acids. Germline V gene sequence: CDR1 MNHEY, CDR2 SVGAGI. V trimming: 5 bases; J trimming: 5 bases; junction bases outside the gene matches: 9. CDR3 loop: CASSTGLPANNEQFF. CDR3 sequence (DNA): TGTGCCAGCAGTACGGGACTACCGGCAAACAATGAGCAGTTCTTC.

The CDR3 nucleotides are TGTGCCACCAGCACGATGGACAGGGGAGATACGCAGTATTTT. As protein: CATSTMDRGDTQYF. The rearrangement uses TRBV15 and TRBJ2-3; 9 nucleotides match TRBD1. V gave up 4 bases and J gave up 5 bases; unmatched junction bases: 4. Germline V gives CDR1 LNHNV, CDR2 YYDKDF (reference sequence). This CDR3 has 14 amino acids.

The chain has TRBV10-3 and TRBJ2-1; 13 bases map to TRBD2. The CDR3 consists of 15 residues. The germline gives CDR1 ENHRY, CDR2 SYGVKD. Trimming took 6 bases from V and 8 from J; bases not matched to a gene: 7. The CDR3 nucleotides are TGTGCCATCAGCTTTGGACTAGCGGGAGAGCATGAGCAGTTCTTC. This sequence encodes CAISFGLAGEHEQFF.

The chain recombines TRBV19 with TRBJ1-1; a possible D gene is TRBD1 (5 bases). The CDR3 consists of 13 residues. V was clipped by 3 bases and J by 5 bases, with 10 bases between them. Germline CDR1 reads LNHDA; CDR2 reads SQIVND (reference sequence). Written as DNA, the CDR3 is TGTGCCAGTAGTATCTCTAGGGGAACTGAAGCTTTCTTT. This encodes CASSISRGTEAFF. Looking up the rest from reference TRBV19 and TRBJ1-1 gives the full variable domain: DGGITQSPKYLFRKEGQNVTLSCEQNLNHDAMYWYRQDPGQGLRLIYYSQIVNDFQKGDIAEGYSVSREKKESFPLTVTSAQKNPTAFYLCASSISRGTEAFFGQGTRLTVV.

This chain uses TRBV6-4 with TRBJ1-2, with 8 bases aligning to TRBD1. Germline lookup yields CDR1 MRHNA and CDR2 SNTAGT. V lost 3 bases to trimming and J lost 2 bases; unmatched junction nucleotides: 8. This CDR3 has 16 residues. The CDR3: CASSEWPGGANYGYTF. The CDR3 region has the DNA TGTGCCAGCAGTGAGTGGCCAGGGGGCGCGAACTATGGCTACACCTTC.

The gene calls are TRBV27 and TRBJ2-2; 10 nucleotides align to TRBD2. V shed 0 bases and J 4 bases; nucleotides not matched to a gene: 8. CDR3 size: 18 residues. Germline V lookup: CDR1 MNHEY, CDR2 SMNVEV (reference sequence). As DNA, the CDR3 is TGTGCCAGCAGTTTATCGATTTTACTAGCGGGGACCACCGGGGAGCTGTTTTTT. Residues: CASSLSILLAGTTGELFF.

J is TRBJ2-1 and V is TRBV10-3; 7 nucleotides agree with TRBD2. With V trimmed by 0 bases and J by 5 bases, 7 bases remained unmatched. Germline V CDR1 and CDR2: ENHRY, SYGVKD. The CDR3 runs 16 residues. The CDR3 DNA sequence: TGTGCCATCAGTGAGTCGAATAGGGGACTAAACAATGAGCAGTTCTTC. It is translated as CAISESNRGLNNEQFF.

The rearrangement links TRBV5-1 to TRBJ2-5; the match to TRBD1 covers 10 bases. Trimming cost V 0 bases and J 5 bases; bases outside gene matches: 7. In germline, CDR1 is SGHRS, CDR2 YFSETQ. CDR3 length: 16 amino acids. The CDR3 is CASSLAGTGERETQYF. The CDR3 DNA reads TGCGCCAGCAGCTTGGCTGGGACAGGGGAGCGGGAGACCCAGTACTTC.

This chain uses TRBV4-3 with TRBJ2-1; tentative D call: TRBD1 (6 bases). The V and J ends lost 0 bases and 6 bases respectively, with 15 bases between them. CDR3 size: 16 residues. Germline CDR1 LGHNA, CDR2 YSLEER. This chain's CDR3 is CASSQERTGRSNEQFF. As DNA, the CDR3 is TGCGCCAGCAGCCAAGAACGCACAGGGCGAAGCAATGAGCAGTTCTTC.

The chain uses TRBV9 and TRBJ2-3, with D maybe TRBD1 (5 bases). The length of the CDR3 is 15 residues. Germline CDR1 and CDR2: SGDLS and YYNGEE. Trimming took 3 bases from V and 0 from J, leaving 11 bases between them. The CDR3 coding sequence is TGTGCCAGCAGCGCCGACAGTTTCAGCACAGATACGCAGTATTTT. As protein: CASSADSFSTDTQYF. The whole variable domain, remainder taken from reference TRBV9 and TRBJ2-3, is DSGVTQTPKHLITATGQRVTLRCSPRSGDLSVYWYQQSLDQGLQFLIQYYNGEERAKGNILERFSAQQFPDLHSELNLSSLELGDSALYFCASSADSFSTDTQYFGPGTRLTVL.

The chain carries TRBV7-9 and TRBJ2-1, with 14 bases matching TRBD2. The CDR3 length is 18 residues. V shed 6 bases and J 8 bases; nucleotides not matched to a gene: 15. CDR1 SEHNR and CDR2 FQNEAQ come from the germline V gene (reference sequence). Written as DNA, the CDR3 is TGTGCCAGCAGTCATGGACTAGGGACTAGCGGGAGTTTATATGAGCAGTTCTTC. Translated, it gives CASSHGLGTSGSLYEQFF.

V is TRBV28 and J is TRBJ1-1, with D possibly being TRBD1 (6 bases). With 9 bases removed from V and 2 bases from J, the gap between germline ends came to 13 bases. CDR3 length: 13 residues. Germline V gene data show CDR1 as MDHEN and CDR2 as SYDVKM. The CDR3 protein is CASTGTPNTEAFF. The CDR3 DNA reads as TGTGCCAGTACAGGGACCCCAAACACTGAAGCTTTCTTT.

The DNA for the CDR3 is TGTGCCAGCAGCTCAGCCGGGACACCGATTTACGAGCAGTACTTC. Translated, it gives CASSSAGTPIYEQYF. This chain links TRBV11-2 with TRBJ2-5, with a weak D call TRBD1 (6 bases). The J call is uncertain, as TRBJ2-7 better fits the DNA end. The CDR3 is made up of 15 amino acids. CDR1 is SGHAT and CDR2 is FQNNGV in the germline V gene.

The chain couples TRBV5-4 to TRBJ2-5, with D possibly TRBD2 on 5 matching bases. Trimming shortened V by 4 bases and J by 4 bases, and 14 bases separated the two germline ends. There are 14 residues in the CDR3. CDR1 is SGHNT and CDR2 is YYREEE in the germline V gene (reference sequence). The CDR3 sequence is CASSGEWEGETQYF. The CDR3 nucleotides read TGTGCCAGCAGCGGGGAGTGGGAAGGAGAGACCCAGTACTTC.

To note about this clone: Mismatch with germline at one junction end may stem from a read error. The J gene is TRBJ1-1, the V gene TRBV9, with TRBD1 matching 7 bases. CDR3 length equals 14 residues. CDR1 is SGDLS and CDR2 is YYNGEE in the germline V gene. This chain's CDR3 is CACSVGDRNTEAFF. For the CDR3, the DNA is TGTGCCTGCAGCGTAGGGGACAGGAACACTGAAGCTTTCTTT.

The chain combines TRBV5-6 with TRBJ2-7; tentatively, D is TRBD1 (6 bases). The CDR3 length is 14 residues. Trimming stripped 6 bases from V and 3 bases from J, with 16 bases between. Per germline, CDR1 SGHDT and CDR2 YYEEEE. CDR3 in DNA: TGTGCCAGCAACATAGCAGGGGTGAACTACGAGCAGTACTTC. Translation gives CASNIAGVNYEQYF. The complete variable domain, with remaining parts taken from reference TRBV5-6 and TRBJ2-7, reads DAGVTQSPTHLIKTRGQQVTLRCSPKSGHDTVSWYQQALGQGPQFIFQYYEEEERQRGNFPDRFSGHQFPNYSSELNVNALLLGDSALYLCASNIAGVNYEQYFGPGTRLTVT.

The chain is built from TRBV19 and TRBJ1-5; 9 nucleotides match TRBD1. The CDR3 is 15 residues long. V lost 11 bases and J lost 4; bases outside the gene matches: 12. The V gene's germline CDR1 is LNHDA and CDR2 SQIVND (reference sequence). The CDR3 here is CASTGGQGRNQPQHF. Written as DNA, the CDR3 is TGTGCCTCGACGGGGGGACAGGGAAGAAATCAGCCCCAGCATTTT.

V gene TRBV7-2 combines with J gene TRBJ1-3; D ambiguous. With 2 bases removed from V and 2 bases from J, the gap between germline ends came to 13 bases. Germline lookup yields CDR1 SGHTA and CDR2 FQGNSA. CDR3 length: 16 amino acids. The CDR3 DNA is TGTGCCAGCAGCTTACAAGCCTCGGGGACTGGAAACACCATATATTTT. This translates into CASSLQASGTGNTIYF. The entire variable domain, with the rest obtained from reference TRBV7-2 and TRBJ1-3, is as follows: GAGVSQSPSNKVTEKGKDVELRCDPISGHTALYWYRQSLGQGLEFLIYFQGNSAPDKSGLPSDRFSAERTGGSVSTLTIQRTQQEDSAVYLCASSLQASGTGNTIYFGEGSWLTVV.